A single sample is the source of the 9 T cell receptor beta chains below, sequenced in a study of a mutant IDH1 vaccine in newly diagnosed glioma. Time point of the sample: week 23, last vaccination. Topical imiquimod was applied with each vaccine dose, which held 300 ug of mutant IDH1 20-mer peptide. No cognate antigen is known for these TCRs. Generated by immunoSEQ multiplex PCR, the TCRdb table keeps only in-frame clones and is missing some. The sample lists roughly 28,000 clones, 80% seen once, with approximately 7.6% in the top ten. This material consisted of PBMCs, taken from a glioma patient whose treatment included an IDH1 peptide vaccine. All receptors come from a woman under 30 with glioma.

The chain combines TRBV5-1 with TRBJ2-5; 7 nucleotides agree with TRBD1. CDR1 SGHRS and CDR2 YFSETQ come from the germline V gene. V shed 4 bases and J 2 bases; nucleotides not matched to a gene: 2. The CDR3 consists of 13 residues. As DNA, the CDR3 is TGCGCCAGCAGCCCGGGACAGCAAGAGACCCAGTACTTC. Translated, it gives CASSPGQQETQYF.

The chain links TRBV5-1 to TRBJ2-5; 8 positions match TRBD1. The CDR3 runs to 15 residues. Germline CDR1 SGHRS, CDR2 YFSETQ. V lost 1 base, J lost 1 base, and 3 bases stayed unmatched. The CDR3 DNA is TGCGCCAGCAGCTTGTTGGGACAGGCCCAAGAGACCCAGTACTTC. Translating gives CASSLLGQAQETQYF.

V gene TRBV5-6 combines with J gene TRBJ1-4, with TRBD1 identical over 9 bases. This CDR3 is built from 15 residues. CDR1 is SGHDT and CDR2 is YYEEEE in the germline V gene. V lost 0 bases to trimming and J lost 4 bases; unmatched junction nucleotides: 1. This CDR3 reads CASSLAGQGNEKLFF. CDR3 DNA: TGTGCCAGCAGCTTGGCGGGACAGGGTAATGAAAAACTGTTTTTT.

V gene TRBV7-9 combines with J gene TRBJ1-1; TRBD1 aligns across 7 bases. Germline V CDR1 and CDR2: SEHNR, FQNEAQ (reference sequence). This CDR3 has 13 residues. V dropped 4 bases and J dropped 6; count of bases not matched to a gene: 5. CDR3 DNA: TGTGCCAGCAGCTCCCAGACAGGGTCTGAAGCTTTCTTT. Translated, it gives CASSSQTGSEAFF.

The chain uses TRBV7-8 and TRBJ2-1, with 9 bases aligning to TRBD2. The CDR3 consists of 18 residues. Per germline, CDR1 SGHVS and CDR2 FQNEAQ. J gave up 3 bases and V 1 base, and 10 bases lay outside the gene matches. CDR3 region: CASSLGGLAGPYYNEQFF. DNA of the CDR3: TGTGCCAGCAGCTTAGGAGGGCTAGCGGGACCATACTACAATGAGCAGTTCTTC.

The chain recombines TRBV30 with TRBJ1-4, with D possibly matching TRBD1 (5 bases). V dropped 1 base and J dropped 6 bases, with 12 bases sitting between them. CDR1 is GTSNPN, CDR2 SVGIG, per germline (reference sequence). The CDR3 is 14 amino acids. The CDR3 DNA reads as TGTGCCTGGAGTGCTTCAGGGAAGGATGAAAAACTGTTTTTT. It encodes CAWSASGKDEKLFF.

V is TRBV9 and J is TRBJ2-5; 14 nucleotides align to TRBD2. This CDR3 comprises 16 residues. Germline assignment: CDR1 SGDLS and CDR2 YYNGEE. The V segment lost 3 bases and the J segment 5 bases; nucleotides outside the gene matches: 6. Here the CDR3 DNA reads TGTGCCAGCAGCGCCGGACTAGCGGGGGGTAGGGAGACCCAGTACTTC. It yields the protein CASSAGLAGGRETQYF.

The CDR3 nucleotides read TGTGCCAGCAGTTTACGGGACCAGATAAGAAGCAATCAGCCCCAGCATTTT. It translates to CASSLRDQIRSNQPQHF. The rearrangement links TRBV28 to TRBJ1-5; weak D call: TRBD1 (5 bases). Germline lookup yields CDR1 MDHEN and CDR2 SYDVKM. V was cut by 2 bases and J by 1 base, with 15 bases left in between. This CDR3 has 17 amino acids.

This clone was found a few times. The chain employs TRBV5-6 and TRBJ1-5, with D uncertain. The germline V gene encodes CDR1 SGHDT and CDR2 YYEEEE. The CDR3 has 14 amino acids. Trimming shortened V by 0 bases and J by 5 bases, and 9 bases separated the two germline ends. The DNA for the CDR3 is TGTGCCAGCAGCTTGGGCCAGATAGATCAGCCCCAGCATTTT. Protein product: CASSLGQIDQPQHF. Looking up the rest from reference TRBV5-6 and TRBJ1-5 gives the full variable domain: DAGVTQSPTHLIKTRGQQVTLRCSPKSGHDTVSWYQQALGQGPQFIFQYYEEEERQRGNFPDRFSGHQFPNYSSELNVNALLLGDSALYLCASSLGQIDQPQHFGDGTRLSIL.